The 20 T cell receptor beta chains in this list originate from one sample, sequenced in a study of technical replicates of blood from four donors. Using immunoSEQ multiplex PCR, the repertoire was profiled, and TCRdb retains in-frame clones only, with some absent. Of 73,000 or so clones in the sample, 75% to 95% were seen once. The specimen sequenced was T cells isolated from PBMCs. The receptors originated from a human donor in good health.

V usage is TRBV30 and J usage is TRBJ2-1; 7 nucleotides match TRBD1. V lost 2 bases to trimming and J lost 3 bases; unmatched junction nucleotides: 7. Per germline, CDR1 GTSNPN and CDR2 SVGIG (reference sequence). The CDR3 extends over 15 amino acids. CDR3 nucleotide sequence: TGTGCCTGGAGTCACGACAGGGATATCTACAATGAGCAGTTCTTC. Translation: CAWSHDRDIYNEQFF.

The chain is built from TRBV13 and TRBJ2-3; D is undetermined. Trimming left V 2 bases short and J 1 base short, with 4 bases between. CDR3 length: 13 amino acids. Germline CDR1 is PRHDT and CDR2 is FYEKMQ (reference sequence). CDR3 residues: CASSLPGTDTQYF. CDR3 DNA: TGTGCCAGCAGCTTACCAGGCACAGATACGCAGTATTTT.

This chain joins TRBV5-1 and TRBJ2-2; D remains unclear. CDR1 is SGHRS, CDR2 YFSETQ, per germline. V was clipped by 0 bases and J by 3 bases, with 6 bases between them. This CDR3 spans 14 amino acids. The CDR3 region is CASSLDTYTGELFF. In DNA, the CDR3 is TGCGCCAGCAGCTTGGACACCTACACCGGGGAGCTGTTTTTT.

The J gene is TRBJ2-7, the V gene TRBV21-1; the table's D call, TRBD1, has no DNA check behind it. TRBV21-1 is given as a pseudogene. The CDR3 is 14 amino acids. CDR3: CASSKMRQGGEQYF. The CDR3 DNA is TGTGCCAGCAGCAAAATGAGACAGGGAGGCGAGCAGTACTTC.

This clone has just a few counts. The rearrangement links TRBV15 to TRBJ1-1; perhaps TRBD1 as D (5 bases). The V and J ends lost 4 bases and 11 bases respectively, with 14 bases between them. The CDR3 spans 12 residues. Germline assignment: CDR1 LNHNV and CDR2 YYDKDF (reference sequence). As DNA, the CDR3 is TGTGCCACCAGCACCCAGGGTTCCTCGGCTTTCTTT. Its translation is CATSTQGSSAFF.

V usage is TRBV27 and J usage is TRBJ2-7; possibly TRBD1 for D (5 bases). The CDR3 is 15 residues long. Trimming pared 4 bases from V and 2 bases from J, leaving 15 bases between. Germline assignment: CDR1 MNHEY and CDR2 SMNVEV (reference sequence). The CDR3 DNA reads TGTGCCAGCAGTTCACCGGACACCTACCCCTACGAGCAGTACTTC. Its translation is CASSSPDTYPYEQYF.

This clone was seen just once. The chain carries TRBV5-4 and TRBJ1-2, with 7 bases that match TRBD1. This CDR3 region has 15 residues. Germline V gene lookup returns CDR1 SGHNT and CDR2 YYREEE (reference sequence). The V and J ends lost 1 base and 4 bases, in that order; junction bases with no gene match: 7. CDR3 amino acids: CASSLRQGLSYGYTF. The CDR3 DNA reads as TGTGCCAGCAGCTTGAGACAGGGTTTATCCTATGGCTACACCTTC.

The chain recombines TRBV6-6 with TRBJ2-1; possibly TRBD2 for D (5 bases). CDR3 length: 16 amino acids. Germline CDR1 reads MNHNY; CDR2 reads SVGAGI (reference sequence). Trimming pared 2 bases from V and 0 bases from J, leaving 11 bases between. This CDR3 is CASSYKVRGSYNEQFF. CDR3 bases: TGTGCCAGCAGTTACAAGGTCCGGGGCTCCTACAATGAGCAGTTCTTC.

This chain joins TRBV14 and TRBJ2-1; 12 bases map to TRBD2. Trimming cost V 8 bases and J 5 bases; bases outside gene matches: 1. Germline CDR1 is SGHDN and CDR2 is FVKESK. The CDR3 contains 13 residues. The CDR3 sequence is CASRTSGDNEQFF. DNA for the CDR3: TGTGCCAGCCGGACTAGCGGGGACAATGAGCAGTTCTTC.

This chain joins TRBV5-1 and TRBJ1-4, with unresolved D. The CDR3 covers 14 residues. Trimming pared 1 base from V and 3 bases from J, leaving 7 bases between. The germline gives CDR1 SGHRS, CDR2 YFSETQ. The CDR3 loop reads CASSLTAANEKLFF. CDR3 nucleotide sequence: TGCGCCAGCAGCTTGACGGCGGCTAATGAAAAACTGTTTTTT.

J is TRBJ1-6 and V is TRBV11-3; D possibly corresponds to TRBD1 (6 bases). The CDR3 length is 16 residues. The ends were cut back, 4 bases at V and 7 bases at J, with 17 bases in the middle. Germline V lookup: CDR1 SGHNT, CDR2 YENEEA. The CDR3 loop is CASSSGGDRQNSPLHF. The CDR3 DNA sequence: TGTGCCAGCAGCTCAGGAGGTGACAGGCAGAATTCACCCCTCCACTTT.

The rearrangement uses TRBV5-1 and TRBJ1-1; TRBD1 aligns across 7 bases. The germline CDR1 and CDR2 sequences are SGHRS and YFSETQ. The junction had 4 bases not matched to a gene; V was cut back by 0 bases and J by 5 bases. The CDR3 consists of 14 residues. In nucleotides, the CDR3 is TGCGCCAGCAGCTTGGTCCCAGGGGGGACTGAAGCTTTCTTT. Encoded protein: CASSLVPGGTEAFF.

The rearrangement links TRBV18 to TRBJ2-5; D call uncertain. The CDR3 runs to 13 residues. Per germline, CDR1 KGHSH and CDR2 LQKENI. V was clipped by 2 bases and J by 5 bases, with 9 bases between them. The CDR3: CASSPRGKETQYF. As DNA, the CDR3 is TGTGCCAGCTCACCAAGAGGAAAGGAGACCCAGTACTTC.

The J gene is TRBJ1-2, the V gene TRBV28, with 11 bases identical to TRBD1. This CDR3 has 15 residues. Trimming cost V 3 bases and J 7 bases; bases outside gene matches: 7. CDR1 and CDR2 (germline): MDHEN, SYDVKM. Here the CDR3 reads CASSLPGQGAGGYTF. CDR3 nucleotides: TGTGCCAGCAGTTTGCCTGGACAGGGGGCGGGTGGCTACACCTTC.

The V call is TRBV5-4, the J call TRBJ1-1; D is undetermined. CDR3 length equals 15 residues. V dropped 1 base and J dropped 0 bases, with 10 bases sitting between them. CDR1 is SGHNT, CDR2 YYREEE, per germline (reference sequence). CDR3 sequence (DNA): TGTGCCAGCAGCTTGATGGGCAGCATGAACACTGAAGCTTTCTTT. It codes for CASSLMGSMNTEAFF. Full variable domain (remainder filled in from reference TRBV5-4 and TRBJ1-1): ETGVTQSPTHLIKTRGQQVTLRCSSQSGHNTVSWYQQALGQGPQFIFQYYREEENGRGNFPPRFSGLQFPNYSSELNVNALELDDSALYLCASSLMGSMNTEAFFGQGTRLTVV.

The chain uses TRBV7-9 and TRBJ2-6; 7 positions match TRBD1. CDR1 SEHNR and CDR2 FQNEAQ come from the germline V gene (reference sequence). Germline trimming cut 3 bases from V and 1 base from J; bases unmatched to any gene: 6. This CDR3 contains 17 residues. CDR3 sequence (DNA): TGTGCCAGCAGCTTGGGGGACAGCTTGTCTGGGGCCAACGTCCTGACTTTC. The encoded protein is CASSLGDSLSGANVLTF.

This clone has a single count. This sequence joins TRBV6-5 and TRBJ1-4, with D possibly matching TRBD1 (5 bases). The CDR3 runs to 14 residues. Trimming took 6 bases from V and 8 from J, leaving 16 bases between them. Germline loops: CDR1 MNHEY, CDR2 SVGAGI. The CDR3 DNA follows: TGTGCCAGCAGCTCCAGGCGGGGACGGGAAAAACTGTTTTTT. It yields the protein CASSSRRGREKLFF.

The J gene is TRBJ2-7, the V gene TRBV21-1; TRBD2 is taken as the D call from the table, unchecked against the DNA. TRBV21-1 is labeled a pseudogene. This CDR3 comprises 14 residues. The CDR3 spells CASTPLRRRDQQYF. In nucleotides, the CDR3 is TGTGCCAGCACCCCTCTGAGACGGCGGGACCAGCAGTACTTC.

V gene TRBV25-1 combines with J gene TRBJ1-3; 7 positions match TRBD1. Germline V gene data show CDR1 as MGHDK and CDR2 as SYGVNS. This CDR3 has 13 amino acids. Trimming removed 7 bases from V and 1 base from J; junction bases left unmatched: 1. CDR3 sequence reads: CASKQGSGNTIYF. CDR3 nucleotides: TGTGCCAGCAAACAGGGGTCTGGAAACACCATATATTTT.

The chain uses TRBV5-1 and TRBJ1-1, with TRBD1 matching 10 bases. The CDR3 has 14 residues. Germline CDR1 and CDR2: SGHRS and YFSETQ. Unmatched junction bases numbered 5, after V lost 2 bases and J lost 7 bases. CDR3 region: CASSFGQGVDEAFF. CDR3 DNA: TGCGCCAGCAGCTTCGGACAGGGGGTAGATGAAGCTTTCTTT.